The rows below give T cell receptor beta chains drawn from one sample of a study of blood T cell repertoires in COVID-19. Some clones are missing from TCRdb's copy, which holds only in-frame ones; the method was immunoSEQ multiplex PCR. The sample lists under 200,000 clones; 75% to 85% were seen once. Sequenced sample: peripheral blood. These receptors all stem from a woman aged 55-75 years with COVID-19, enrolled during active disease. The CDR3 runs from the conserved cysteine through the conserved F or W. The D gene is left open where the match is weak. Size is omitted from some rows. Given values are once, few, many or a class for expanded clones.

. | TRBJ2-1 | TRBD2 | TRBV4-1 | CASTSGGSYSYNEQFF | TGCGCCAGCACGAGCGGGGGGTCCTACTCCTACAATGAGCAGTTCTTC
. | TRBJ2-1 | TRBD2 | TRBV4-1 | CASSQDVSGRAREQFF | TGCGCCAGCAGCCAAGATGTCAGCGGGAGGGCCCGTGAGCAGTTCTTC
once | TRBJ2-1 | TRBD2 | TRBV25-1 | CASMDGRGGDEQFF | TGTGCCAGCATGGACGGACGGGGGGGCGATGAGCAGTTCTTC
. | TRBJ1-1 | . | TRBV9 | CASSPPTGPEAFF | TGTGCCAGCAGCCCACCGACAGGACCTGAAGCTTTCTTT
. | TRBJ2-7 | . | TRBV29-1 | CSTVGGLGTGDYEQYF | TGCAGCACCGTGGGGGGGTTAGGGACAGGAGACTACGAGCAGTACTTC
. | TRBJ1-6 | TRBD1 | TRBV19 | CASKGTGANSPLHF | TGTGCCAGTAAGGGGACAGGGGCCAATTCACCCCTCCACTTT
. | TRBJ1-4 | TRBD1 | TRBV19 | CASSRGQDVYEKLFF | TGTGCCAGTAGTAGAGGACAGGATGTTTATGAAAAACTGTTTTTT
. | TRBJ1-6 | . | TRBV5-1 | CASSLAGLENSPLHF | TGCGCCAGCAGCTTGGCAGGGTTGGAAAATTCACCCCTCCACTTT
. | TRBJ1-6 | . | TRBV30 | CAWSTTGSPLHF | TGTGCCTGGAGTACAACAGGTTCACCCCTCCACTTT
. | TRBJ2-5 | TRBD2 | TRBV28 | CASTAGGWETQYF | TGTGCCAGCACCGCGGGGGGATGGGAGACCCAGTACTTC
. | TRBJ2-7 | . | TRBV15 | CATSRDLVYEQYF | TGTGCCACCAGCAGAGATCTAGTTTACGAGCAGTACTTC
once | TRBJ2-7 | TRBD2 | TRBV11-2 | CASSLGTSLYEQYF | TGTGCCAGCAGCTTAGGGACTAGCCTATACGAGCAGTACTTC
. | TRBJ1-2 | . | TRBV19 | CASSIDRETTGFYTF | TGTGCCAGTAGTATAGATCGGGAGACGACGGGGTTCTACACCTTC
. | TRBJ2-7 | . | TRBV9 | CASSDGAGPIVGGEQYF | TGTGCCAGCAGCGACGGGGCCGGGCCGATCGTCGGGGGCGAGCAGTACTTC
. | TRBJ1-2 | . | TRBV15 | CATSRLPDYGYTF | TGTGCCACCAGCAGATTACCAGACTATGGCTACACCTTC
. | TRBJ2-1 | TRBD2 | TRBV4-2 | CASSLSTRTSLSRDEQFF | TGTGCCAGCAGCCTTTCTACCCGGACTAGTCTTAGTAGGGATGAGCAGTTCTTC
. | TRBJ2-1 | TRBD1 | TRBV5-1 | CASRAPRQGSGGNEQFF | TGCGCCAGCAGAGCCCCCCGACAGGGCTCAGGCGGGAATGAGCAGTTCTTC
. | TRBJ2-5 | TRBD2 | TRBV15 | CATSRDVLAGVRETQYF | TGTGCCACCAGCAGAGATGTACTAGCGGGAGTGAGGGAGACCCAGTACTTC
many | TRBJ1-6 | . | TRBV21-1 | CASAAGVAFSYNSPLHF | TGTGCCAGCGCCGCGGGGGTCGCTTTTTCCTATAATTCACCCCTCCACTTT
once | TRBJ1-6 | TRBD1 | TRBV2 | CASRETGVNSPLHF | TGTGCCAGCAGGGAAACAGGGGTGAATTCACCCCTCCACTTT
few | TRBJ2-5 | TRBD2 | TRBV6-4 | CASSGVAGPDHQETQYF | TGTGCCAGCAGTGGAGTAGCGGGACCTGATCATCAAGAGACCCAGTACTTC
once | TRBJ1-4 | . | TRBV6-5 | CASQATKNEKLFF | TGTGCCAGCCAGGCGACTAAAAATGAAAAACTGTTTTTT
. | TRBJ2-3 | TRBD1 | TRBV29-1 | CSVGRGLNTDTQYF | TGCAGCGTAGGCAGGGGGCTAAACACAGATACGCAGTATTTT
few | TRBJ2-1 | . | TRBV7-9 | CASSSLAYNEQFF | TGTGCCAGCAGCTCTCTTGCCTACAATGAGCAGTTCTTC
. | TRBJ2-1 | . | TRBV15 | CATSRDSGSYNEQFF | TGTGCCACCAGCAGAGATTCCGGGTCCTACAATGAGCAGTTCTTC
. | TRBJ2-5 | TRBD1 | TRBV5-8 | CASSLTFGQVGETQYF | TGTGCCAGCAGCTTGACCTTTGGACAGGTCGGAGAGACCCAGTACTTC
. | TRBJ1-3 | . | TRBV7-8 | CASSSFGGPLSGNTIYF | TGTGCCAGCAGCTCCTTCGGAGGGCCCCTCTCTGGAAACACCATATATTTT
. | TRBJ1-1 | TRBD1 | TRBV27 | CASNDRQGRSEAFF | TGTGCCAGCAACGACCGACAGGGGAGGAGTGAAGCTTTCTTT